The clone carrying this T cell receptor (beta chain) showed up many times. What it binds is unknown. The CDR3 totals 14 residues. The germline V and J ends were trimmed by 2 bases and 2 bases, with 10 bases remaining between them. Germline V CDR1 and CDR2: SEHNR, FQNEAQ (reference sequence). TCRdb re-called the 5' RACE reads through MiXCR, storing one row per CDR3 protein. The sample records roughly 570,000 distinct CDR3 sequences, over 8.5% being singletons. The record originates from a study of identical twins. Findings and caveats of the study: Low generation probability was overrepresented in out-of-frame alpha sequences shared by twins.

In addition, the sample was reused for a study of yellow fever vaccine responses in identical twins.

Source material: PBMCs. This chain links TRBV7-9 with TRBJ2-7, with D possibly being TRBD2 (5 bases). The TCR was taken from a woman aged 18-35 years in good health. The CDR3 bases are TGTGCCAGCAGCTTAAGTGGGAGTCCCTACGAGCAGTACTTC. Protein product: CASSLSGSPYEQYF.